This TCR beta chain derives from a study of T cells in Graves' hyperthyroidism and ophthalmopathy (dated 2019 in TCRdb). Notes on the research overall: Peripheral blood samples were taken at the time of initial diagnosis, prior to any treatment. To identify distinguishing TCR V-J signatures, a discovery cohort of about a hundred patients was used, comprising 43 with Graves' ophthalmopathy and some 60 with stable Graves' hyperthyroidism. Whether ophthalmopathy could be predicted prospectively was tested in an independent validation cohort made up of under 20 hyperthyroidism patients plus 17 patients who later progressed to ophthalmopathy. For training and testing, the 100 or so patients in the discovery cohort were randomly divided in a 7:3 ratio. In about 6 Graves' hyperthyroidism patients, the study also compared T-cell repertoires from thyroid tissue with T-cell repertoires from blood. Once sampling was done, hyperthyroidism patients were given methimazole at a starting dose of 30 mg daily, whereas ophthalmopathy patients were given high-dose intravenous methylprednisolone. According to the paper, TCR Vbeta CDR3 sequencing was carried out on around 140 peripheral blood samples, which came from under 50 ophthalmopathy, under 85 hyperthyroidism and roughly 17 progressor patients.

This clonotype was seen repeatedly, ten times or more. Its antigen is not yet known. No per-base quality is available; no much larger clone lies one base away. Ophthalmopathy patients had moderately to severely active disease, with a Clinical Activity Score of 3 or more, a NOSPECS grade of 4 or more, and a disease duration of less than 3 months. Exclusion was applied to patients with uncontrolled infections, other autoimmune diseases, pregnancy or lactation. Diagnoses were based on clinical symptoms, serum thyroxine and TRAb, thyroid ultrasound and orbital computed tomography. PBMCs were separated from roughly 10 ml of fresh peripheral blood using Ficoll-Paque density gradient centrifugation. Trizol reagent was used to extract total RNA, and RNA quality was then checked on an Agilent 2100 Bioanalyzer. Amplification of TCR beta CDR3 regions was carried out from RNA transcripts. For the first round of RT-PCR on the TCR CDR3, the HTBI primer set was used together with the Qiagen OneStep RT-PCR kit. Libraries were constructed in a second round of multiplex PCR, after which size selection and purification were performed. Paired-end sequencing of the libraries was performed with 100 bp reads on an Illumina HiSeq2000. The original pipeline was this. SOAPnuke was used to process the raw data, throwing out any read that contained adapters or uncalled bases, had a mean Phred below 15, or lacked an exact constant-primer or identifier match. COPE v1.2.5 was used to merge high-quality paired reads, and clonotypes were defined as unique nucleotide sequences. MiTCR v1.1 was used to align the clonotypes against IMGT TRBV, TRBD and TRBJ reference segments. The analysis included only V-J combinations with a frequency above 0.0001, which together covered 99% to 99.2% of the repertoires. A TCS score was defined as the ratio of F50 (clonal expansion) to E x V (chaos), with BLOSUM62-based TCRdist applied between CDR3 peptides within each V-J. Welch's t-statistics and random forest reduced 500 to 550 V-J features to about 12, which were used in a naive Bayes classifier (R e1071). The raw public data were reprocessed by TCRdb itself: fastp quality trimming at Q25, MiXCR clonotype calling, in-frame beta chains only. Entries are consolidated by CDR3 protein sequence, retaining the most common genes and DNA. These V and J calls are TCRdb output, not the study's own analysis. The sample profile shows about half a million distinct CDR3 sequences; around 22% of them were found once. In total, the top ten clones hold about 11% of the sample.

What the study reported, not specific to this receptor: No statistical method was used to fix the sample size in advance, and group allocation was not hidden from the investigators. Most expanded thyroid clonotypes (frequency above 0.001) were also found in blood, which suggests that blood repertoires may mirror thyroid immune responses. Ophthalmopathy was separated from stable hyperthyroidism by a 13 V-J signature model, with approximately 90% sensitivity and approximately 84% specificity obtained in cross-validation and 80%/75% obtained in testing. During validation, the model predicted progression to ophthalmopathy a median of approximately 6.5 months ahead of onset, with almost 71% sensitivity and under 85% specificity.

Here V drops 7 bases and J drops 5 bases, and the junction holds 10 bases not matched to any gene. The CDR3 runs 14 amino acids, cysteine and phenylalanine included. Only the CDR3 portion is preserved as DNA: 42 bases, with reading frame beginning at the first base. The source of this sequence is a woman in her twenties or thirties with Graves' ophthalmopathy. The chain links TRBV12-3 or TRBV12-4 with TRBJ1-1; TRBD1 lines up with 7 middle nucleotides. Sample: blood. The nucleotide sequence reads TGTGCCAGCACCGAGGGACAGTTCGGTACTGAAGCTTTCTTT. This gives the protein CASTEGQFGTEAFF.